One and the same sample provided the 10 T cell receptor beta chains below, sequenced in a study of identifying expanded T cells in peripheral blood. Sequenced by immunoSEQ multiplex PCR; TCRdb stores in-frame clones only, minus some. The table includes fewer than 85,000 clones, about 89% detected once. The specimen was blood. These TCRs come from a person between 18 and 75 years old in good health.

The chain is built from TRBV6-5 and TRBJ2-1; D gene uncertain. The CDR3 spans 13 residues. Germline CDR1 MNHEY, CDR2 SVGAGI. V was shortened by 6 bases and J by 10 bases, with 16 bases between the two germline ends. The CDR3 sequence is CASSPLDGDEQFF. Written as DNA, the CDR3 is TGTGCCAGCAGCCCCTTAGATGGAGACGAGCAGTTCTTC.

This rearrangement joins TRBV27 to TRBJ2-7; tentatively, D is TRBD2 (5 bases). V was cut by 6 bases and J by 4 bases, with 10 bases left in between. Germline CDR1 reads MNHEY; CDR2 reads SMNVEV (reference sequence). The CDR3 consists of 12 residues. The CDR3 nucleotides read TGTGCCAGCAGCCCTTCGGGGTACGAGCAGTACTTC. Translating it yields CASSPSGYEQYF.

J is TRBJ2-7 and V is TRBV7-2, with a weak D call TRBD1 (7 bases). CDR1 is SGHTA, CDR2 FQGNSA, per germline. V dropped 5 bases and J dropped 2 bases, with 19 bases sitting between them. The CDR3 sequence is 16 residues long. This chain's CDR3 is CASSLNQGGRTYEQYF. The DNA for the CDR3 is TGTGCCAGCAGCCTCAATCAGGGGGGAAGAACCTACGAGCAGTACTTC.

This clone was seen a few times. This chain uses TRBV13 with TRBJ2-5; a weak D match, TRBD2 (6 bases). Deletions cut 5 bases from V and 5 bases from J, with 18 bases between. From germline, CDR1 is PRHDT and CDR2 FYEKMQ (reference sequence). This CDR3 has 15 amino acids. CDR3 region: CASSTRTDAGETQYF. In DNA form, the CDR3 reads TGTGCCAGCAGCACTAGGACGGACGCGGGGGAGACCCAGTACTTC.

The chain uses TRBV5-5 and TRBJ1-3; D is undetermined. CDR3 length equals 15 residues. Trimming removed 4 bases from V and 0 bases from J, with 11 bases in between. In germline, CDR1 is SGHKS, CDR2 YYEKEE (reference sequence). CDR3 loop: CASSEYRSSGNTIYF. The CDR3 coding sequence is TGTGCCAGCAGCGAATATAGGAGCTCTGGAAACACCATATATTTT.

The chain employs TRBV2 and TRBJ2-2; possibly TRBD2 for D (7 bases). The CDR3 has 14 residues. From germline, CDR1 is SNHLY and CDR2 FYNNEI. The ends were cut back, 7 bases at V and 2 bases at J, with 11 bases in the middle. The CDR3 spells CASKGGKNTGELFF. The CDR3 DNA reads TGTGCCAGCAAGGGGGGGAAAAACACCGGGGAGCTGTTTTTT.

The gene calls are TRBV11-2 and TRBJ1-2, with no clear D. The V and J ends lost 6 bases and 2 bases respectively, with 13 bases between them. CDR1 and CDR2 from the germline V gene are SGHAT and FQNNGV. The length of the CDR3 is 14 residues. DNA for the CDR3: TGTGCCAGCAGTAAAGGTCAGAGCAACTATGGCTACACCTTC. Amino acids: CASSKGQSNYGYTF.

This chain's CDR3 is CASSLSGGAGYTF. The CDR3 coding sequence is TGTGCCAGCAGTTTATCCGGGGGTGCTGGCTACACCTTC. The rearrangement links TRBV27 to TRBJ1-2, with D perhaps TRBD1 (5 bases). This CDR3 spans 13 amino acids. V was cut by 0 bases and J by 7 bases, with 9 bases left in between. Germline V gene sequence: CDR1 MNHEY, CDR2 SMNVEV (reference sequence).

The genes are TRBV5-4 and TRBJ2-3; D might be TRBD2 (5 bases). V lost 0 bases and J 0 bases, leaving 11 bases between the germline ends. CDR1 is SGHNT and CDR2 is YYREEE in the germline V gene (reference sequence). CDR3 size: 16 residues. The CDR3 nucleotides read TGTGCCAGCAGCTTGGGTTTGGGGAGTAGCACAGATACGCAGTATTTT. Its translation is CASSLGLGSSTDTQYF.

This chain joins TRBV5-6 and TRBJ2-7; D gene unclear. The V end lost 1 base, the J end lost 3 bases, and 26 bases lay between the germline ends. Germline V gives CDR1 SGHDT, CDR2 YYEEEE. The CDR3 is made up of 19 amino acids. The CDR3: CASSLLSIYANLPIYEQYF. CDR3 bases: TGTGCCAGCAGCTTGTTATCAATTTACGCAAACTTACCGATCTACGAGCAGTACTTC.